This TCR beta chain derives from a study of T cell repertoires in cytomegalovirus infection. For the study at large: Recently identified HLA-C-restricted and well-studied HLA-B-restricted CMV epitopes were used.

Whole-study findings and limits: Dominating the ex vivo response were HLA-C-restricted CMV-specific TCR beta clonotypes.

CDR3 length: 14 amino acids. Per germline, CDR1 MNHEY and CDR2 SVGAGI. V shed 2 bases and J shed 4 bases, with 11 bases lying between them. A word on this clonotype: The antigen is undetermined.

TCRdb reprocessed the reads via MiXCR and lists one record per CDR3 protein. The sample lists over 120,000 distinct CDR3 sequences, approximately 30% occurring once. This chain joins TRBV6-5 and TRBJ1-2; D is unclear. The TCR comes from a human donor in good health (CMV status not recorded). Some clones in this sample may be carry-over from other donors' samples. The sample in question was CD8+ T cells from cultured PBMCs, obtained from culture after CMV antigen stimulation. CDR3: CASSYDLSGYGYTF. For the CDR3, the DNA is TGTGCCAGCAGTTACGATTTGTCGGGCTATGGCTACACCTTC.